This passage covers 10 T cell receptor beta chains from one sample sequenced in a study of shared clonotypes between healthy human individuals. Naive CD8 cells lacked CD45RO, underwent positive selection for CCR7 and left out terminally differentiated effector memory CD45RA+ cells. The method was immunoSEQ multiplex PCR; TCRdb's version includes in-frame clones alone and lacks a portion of them. The sample shows about 870,000 clones, about 91% of them seen only once. Sample: naive CD8+ T cells sorted from blood. The receptors were gathered from a man aged 25 to 40 in good health.

There are a few counts of this clone. The same CDR3 is also encoded by other DNA sequences in this sample. CDR3 in DNA: TGTGCCACCAGCAGAGATTTATCCTACGAGCAGTACTTC. Translating it yields CATSRDLSYEQYF. V is TRBV15 and J is TRBJ2-7, with D uncertain. With 0 bases removed from V and 1 base from J, the gap between germline ends came to 4 bases. Germline lookup yields CDR1 LNHNV and CDR2 YYDKDF (reference sequence). The CDR3 is 13 residues long. Filled out from reference TRBV15 and TRBJ2-7, the complete variable domain reads DAMVIQNPRYQVTQFGKPVTLSCSQTLNHNVMYWYQQKSSQAPKLLFHYYDKDFNNEADTPDNFQSRRPNTSFCFLDIRSPGLGDTAMYLCATSRDLSYEQYFGPGTRLTVT.

The gene calls are TRBV11-2 and TRBJ2-7, with 7 bases lining up with TRBD1. Germline CDR1 and CDR2: SGHAT and FQNNGV. Trimming took 5 bases from V and 3 from J; bases not matched to a gene: 4. The CDR3 consists of 13 residues. CDR3: CASSPGTVYEQYF. The CDR3 DNA is TGTGCCAGCAGCCCCGGGACAGTCTACGAGCAGTACTTC. Full variable domain (outside the CDR3, taken from reference TRBV11-2 and TRBJ2-7): EAGVAQSPRYKIIEKRQSVAFWCNPISGHATLYWYQQILGQGPKLLIQFQNNGVVDDSQLPKDRFSAERLKGVDSTLKIQPAKLEDSAVYLCASSPGTVYEQYFGPGTRLTVT.

The gene calls are TRBV4-3 and TRBJ2-7; 9 bases agree with TRBD2. The V segment lost 0 bases and the J segment 4 bases; nucleotides outside the gene matches: 10. CDR1 and CDR2 (germline): LGHNA, YSLEER. The CDR3 sequence is 17 residues long. The CDR3 region is CASSQEDRAGGGYEQYF. The CDR3 region has the DNA TGCGCCAGCAGCCAAGAAGATCGAGCGGGAGGCGGGTACGAGCAGTACTTC.

The gene calls are TRBV28 and TRBJ2-1; 7 nucleotides match TRBD2. The junction had 26 bases not matched to a gene; V was cut back by 5 bases and J by 7 bases. Germline-derived CDR1 and CDR2 are MDHEN and SYDVKM. The length of the CDR3 is 20 residues. This CDR3 is CASSTRDATGRMFGLNEQFF. DNA for the CDR3: TGTGCCAGCAGTACCCGCGACGCGACCGGGAGGATGTTTGGTTTAAATGAGCAGTTCTTC.

This clone appeared a few times. The CDR3 DNA reads TGTGCCAGCAGTTACTCTCGAGAGGTTCGGGAAAATGAGCAGTTCTTC. This gives the protein CASSYSREVRENEQFF. The chain uses TRBV6-6 and TRBJ2-1, with D possibly being TRBD2 (5 bases). CDR3 length: 16 amino acids. Trimming shortened V by 0 bases and J by 7 bases, and 16 bases separated the two germline ends. The germline gives CDR1 MNHNY, CDR2 SVGAGI (reference sequence).

The gene calls are TRBV29-1 and TRBJ2-3; unclear D gene. V was cut by 3 bases and J by 0 bases, with 10 bases left in between. The CDR3 runs 14 residues. CDR1 and CDR2 from the germline V gene are SQVTM and ANQGSEA. The CDR3 region is CSVDGEPSTDTQYF. In DNA form, the CDR3 reads TGCAGCGTTGACGGCGAACCAAGCACAGATACGCAGTATTTT.

DNA of the CDR3: TGTGCCAGCAGCTTACAGGGGAGGTCCCCCGGGGAGCTGTTTTTT. Translating it yields CASSLQGRSPGELFF. The gene calls are TRBV7-9 and TRBJ2-2; either TRBD1 or TRBD2 may fit D (6 bases each). CDR3 length equals 15 residues. With 2 bases removed from V and 6 bases from J, the gap between germline ends came to 13 bases. Germline V gene data show CDR1 as SEHNR and CDR2 as FQNEAQ (reference sequence).

CDR3 nucleotide sequence: TGTGCCAGCAGTTTGACTAGCGGGTCCACGGGAGATACGCAGTATTTT. Translating it yields CASSLTSGSTGDTQYF. The chain joins TRBV6-5 to TRBJ2-3; 10 bases fit TRBD2. Germline values: CDR1 MNHEY, CDR2 SVGAGI. The CDR3 length is 16 residues. V trimming: 4 bases; J trimming: 5 bases; junction bases outside the gene matches: 9.

The chain couples TRBV20-1 to TRBJ1-2, with a weak D call TRBD1 (6 bases). The CDR3 has 11 amino acids. In germline, CDR1 is DFQATT, CDR2 SNEGSKA (reference sequence). The CDR3 region has the DNA TGCAGCGCAGGGGAGAACTATGGCTACACCTTC. Protein: CSAGENYGYTF.

The gene calls are TRBV9 and TRBJ2-5, with 7 bases aligning to TRBD1. The CDR3 is 15 amino acids. The germline V gene has CDR1 SGDLS and CDR2 YYNGEE. Losses at the gene ends were 4 bases for V and 1 base for J; bases not matched to a gene: 7. The CDR3 sequence is CASSKHGQVQETQYF. The CDR3 bases are TGTGCCAGCAGCAAACATGGACAGGTCCAAGAGACCCAGTACTTC.